The 15 T cell receptor beta chains given below trace back to one sample, sequenced in a study of shared T cell receptors in the human thymus. Sequencing used immunoSEQ multiplex PCR; TCRdb keeps in-frame clones, though not all of them. The data show around 730,000 clones, 75% to 90% seen once. These data also formed part of another study, on human thymus T cells.

The sample consisted of thymocytes. The receptors were sampled from a girl less than two years old with a congenital heart defect.

The chain recombines TRBV2 with TRBJ2-7; 7 nucleotides line up with TRBD2. The CDR3 contains 16 residues. The junction had 16 bases not matched to a gene; V was cut back by 8 bases and J by 3 bases. CDR1 is SNHLY and CDR2 is FYNNEI in the germline V gene. The CDR3 protein is CASQPGTTELYYEQYF. The CDR3 DNA follows: TGTGCCAGCCAACCCGGGACTACCGAACTATACTACGAGCAGTACTTC.

This clone was seen more than once but under ten times. The rearrangement uses TRBV13 and TRBJ2-5; perhaps TRBD2 as D (5 bases). Per the germline V gene, CDR1 is PRHDT and CDR2 is FYEKMQ (reference sequence). The V and J ends lost 1 base and 11 bases respectively, with 17 bases between them. This CDR3 spans 14 amino acids. CDR3 sequence: CASSLDERWWEQYF. Here the CDR3 DNA reads TGTGCCAGCAGCTTAGACGAGAGGTGGTGGGAGCAGTACTTC.

The chain has TRBV28 and TRBJ1-3, with D uncertain. Trimming took 5 bases from V and 0 from J, leaving 14 bases between them. The germline gives CDR1 MDHEN, CDR2 SYDVKM. The CDR3 has 16 amino acids. DNA for the CDR3: TGTGCCAGCAGTATCAAAGCCCTTGCCTCTGGAAACACCATATATTTT. Its translation is CASSIKALASGNTIYF.

The chain combines TRBV5-1 with TRBJ1-2; D not resolved. CDR3 length: 16 residues. V was shortened by 5 bases and J by 6 bases, with 23 bases between the two germline ends. Germline CDR1 is SGHRS and CDR2 is YFSETQ. The CDR3 spells CASSPSAAGQVHGYTF. Here the CDR3 DNA reads TGCGCCAGCAGTCCTTCAGCCGCAGGCCAGGTACATGGCTACACCTTC.

Worth noting for this clone: The sample has other DNA sequences that encode this CDR3 too. CDR3: CASSQDLTGGRGSSYEQYF. DNA of the CDR3: TGTGCCAGCAGCCAAGATCTAACAGGCGGGCGGGGTTCTTCCTACGAGCAGTACTTC. The rearrangement joins TRBV4-2 to TRBJ2-7; perhaps TRBD2 as D (6 bases). The V end was cut by 0 bases, the J end by 1 base, with 22 bases between. Germline V gene sequence: CDR1 LGHNA, CDR2 YNFKEQ. The CDR3 totals 19 residues.

The V gene is TRBV27, the J gene TRBJ2-5, with 10 bases lining up with TRBD2. Germline CDR1 is MNHEY and CDR2 is SMNVEV (reference sequence). CDR3 length: 14 amino acids. Germline trimming cut 5 bases from V and 4 bases from J; bases unmatched to any gene: 4. CDR3 sequence: CASSSGGALETQYF. The CDR3 nucleotides read TGTGCCAGCAGTAGCGGGGGGGCCTTAGAGACCCAGTACTTC.

This sequence joins TRBV4-2 and TRBJ1-5; D is unresolved. CDR1 and CDR2 from the germline V gene are LGHNA and YNFKEQ. Between the trimmed V and J ends, which lost 1 base and 1 base, there was a span of 8 bases. The CDR3 has 15 amino acids. CDR3 DNA sequence: TGTGCCAGCAGCCAAGCCGAGAACAGCAATCAGCCCCAGCATTTT. The encoded protein is CASSQAENSNQPQHF.

The gene calls are TRBV29-1 and TRBJ1-1; D is perhaps TRBD1 (5 bases). With 4 bases removed from V and 0 bases from J, the gap between germline ends came to 9 bases. This CDR3 is 13 amino acids long. Germline CDR1 reads SQVTM; CDR2 reads ANQGSEA. CDR3 residues: CSVVEGLNTEAFF. The CDR3 DNA reads TGCAGCGTTGTGGAGGGGCTGAACACTGAAGCTTTCTTT.

The chain has TRBV7-9 and TRBJ2-7; the match to TRBD1 covers 7 bases. The CDR3 extends over 19 amino acids. Germline V lookup: CDR1 SEHNR, CDR2 FQNEAQ (reference sequence). V shed 3 bases and J 0 bases; nucleotides not matched to a gene: 17. As DNA, the CDR3 is TGTGCCAGCAGCTTTAGTAGCGCCGACAGGGCAATAGCCTCCTACGAGCAGTACTTC. It specifies CASSFSSADRAIASYEQYF.

The chain links TRBV19 to TRBJ2-5, with TRBD2 matching over 12 bases. V was clipped by 5 bases and J by 0 bases; unmatched bases: 7. The CDR3 spans 17 residues. Germline CDR1 LNHDA, CDR2 SQIVND (reference sequence). The CDR3 DNA is TGTGCCAGTAGTCTCACGACTAGCGGGGGAGACCAAGAGACCCAGTACTTC. It encodes CASSLTTSGGDQETQYF.

Remarks on this clone: Germline and junction disagree at one end, which may indicate a read error. The chain uses TRBV7-9 and TRBJ1-1; D gene uncertain. The CDR3 is made up of 11 amino acids. The germline gives CDR1 SEHNR, CDR2 FQNEAQ (reference sequence). CDR3 sequence (DNA): TGTGCCAGCAGCCCCCTGCGGGGTCCCCTCTTT. Amino acid sequence: CASSPLRGPLF.

The rearrangement uses TRBV7-6 and TRBJ2-5; D gene ambiguous. Germline V gives CDR1 SGHVS, CDR2 FNYEAQ. V lost 2 bases to trimming and J lost 2 bases, with 18 bases between them. CDR3 length equals 17 residues. DNA for the CDR3: TGTGCCAGCAGCTTAAGAAGTGGCAGACTCTTACAAGAGACCCAGTACTTC. Translation: CASSLRSGRLLQETQYF.

V usage is TRBV30 and J usage is TRBJ2-2; TRBD1 agrees at 7 bases. Per the germline V gene, CDR1 is GTSNPN and CDR2 is SVGIG (reference sequence). This CDR3 contains 14 residues. Trimming removed 8 bases from V and 2 bases from J; junction bases left unmatched: 8. The CDR3 DNA follows: TGTGCCCGACAGGGACAGCCCAACACCGGGGAGCTGTTTTTT. It is translated as CARQGQPNTGELFF.

The V call is TRBV15, the J call TRBJ1-5; TRBD1 is a possible D gene (5 bases). Trimming removed 2 bases from V and 0 bases from J, with 17 bases in between. The CDR3 sequence is 18 residues long. The germline CDR1 and CDR2 sequences are LNHNV and YYDKDF (reference sequence). CDR3 bases: TGTGCCACCAGCAGACAGGGCTGCGGGGATAATAGCAATCAGCCCCAGCATTTT. It encodes CATSRQGCGDNSNQPQHF.

This clone was recorded only once. For the CDR3, the DNA is TGCGCCAGCAGCCAAGATAGGCGGGGGGGCCGGGTGCGGACAGATACGCAGTATTTT. Amino acids: CASSQDRRGGRVRTDTQYF. The chain combines TRBV4-1 with TRBJ2-3, with 9 bases fitting TRBD2. The ends lost 0 bases at V and 3 bases at J; junction bases unmatched: 13. The CDR3 is 19 residues long. Germline CDR1 and CDR2: MGHRA and YSYEKL.